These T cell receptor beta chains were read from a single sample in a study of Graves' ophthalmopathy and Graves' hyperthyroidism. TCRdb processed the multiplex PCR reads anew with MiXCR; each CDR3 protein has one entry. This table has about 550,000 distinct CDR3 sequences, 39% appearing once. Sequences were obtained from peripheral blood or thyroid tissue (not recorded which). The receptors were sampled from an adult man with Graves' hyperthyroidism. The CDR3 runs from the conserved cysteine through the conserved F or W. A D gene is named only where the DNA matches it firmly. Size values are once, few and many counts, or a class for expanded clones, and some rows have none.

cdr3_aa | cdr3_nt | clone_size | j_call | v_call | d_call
CASSLSRNEKLFF | TGTGCCAGCAGCCTAAGCCGAAATGAAAAACTGTTTTTT | many | TRBJ1-4 | TRBV11-2 | NA
CASSLFDEQFF | TGTGCCAGCAGCTTATTCGATGAGCAGTTCTTC | NA | TRBJ2-1 | TRBV7-2 | NA
CASSVDRAANTEAFF | TGTGCCAGCAGCGTGGACAGGGCCGCGAACACTGAAGCTTTCTTT | many | TRBJ1-1 | TRBV5-8 | TRBD1
CASSEWRGADYGYTF | TGTGCCAGCAGTGAATGGAGGGGCGCAGACTATGGCTACACCTTC | NA | TRBJ1-2 | TRBV25-1 | NA
CASSLSRTGGGNGYTF | TGTGCCAGCAGCTTATCCCGGACAGGGGGCGGGAATGGCTACACCTTC | NA | TRBJ1-2 | TRBV7-9 | TRBD1
CASSVNGQARPLHF | TGTGCCAGCAGCGTAAACGGACAGGCACGACCCCTCCACTTT | NA | TRBJ1-6 | TRBV9 | TRBD1
CASSPTPGQQETQYF | TGTGCCAGCTCACCAACTCCGGGCCAGCAAGAGACCCAGTACTTC | few | TRBJ2-5 | TRBV6-1 | NA
CAISEGQGGNGYTF | TGTGCCATCAGCGAAGGACAGGGGGGTAATGGCTACACCTTC | NA | TRBJ1-2 | TRBV10-3 | TRBD1
CASSGGTESQYF | TGCGCCAGCAGCGGTGGGACGGAGAGCCAGTACTTC | NA | TRBJ2-5 | TRBV5-1 | NA
CAITRDREDNYGYTF | TGTGCCATCACCCGGGACAGGGAGGATAACTATGGCTACACCTTC | NA | TRBJ1-2 | TRBV10-3 | TRBD1
CSVAGGPNYGYTF | TGCAGCGTAGCGGGGGGACCGAACTATGGCTACACCTTC | NA | TRBJ1-2 | TRBV29-1 | NA
CASSYRDTYYEQYF | TGTGCCAGCAGTTACCGGGACACCTACTACGAGCAGTACTTC | few | TRBJ2-7 | TRBV6-5 | NA
CASSLLGTAPYEQYF | TGTGCCAGCAGCTTGCTCGGGACAGCTCCCTACGAGCAGTACTTC | once | TRBJ2-7 | TRBV5-6 | TRBD1
CASSLYTSNQPQHF | TGTGCCAGCAGCTTATACACTAGCAATCAGCCCCAGCATTTT | many | TRBJ1-5 | TRBV7-2 | NA
CASSLDGRTGAGEKLFF | TGTGCCAGCAGCTTGGATGGGCGGACAGGGGCCGGGGAAAAACTGTTTTTT | NA | TRBJ1-4 | TRBV7-2 | TRBD1
CAIRGLENTEAFF | TGTGCCATCAGGGGACTCGAGAACACTGAAGCTTTCTTT | many | TRBJ1-1 | TRBV10-3 | NA
CASSRANTGELFF | TGTGCCAGCAGCCGGGCGAACACCGGGGAGCTGTTTTTT | many | TRBJ2-2 | TRBV12-3/TRBV12-4 | NA
CASSLVAGGSSQPQHF | TGTGCCAGCAGCTTAGTGGCAGGGGGATCAAGTCAGCCCCAGCATTTT | many | TRBJ1-5 | TRBV7-9 | TRBD1
CAISEFRTSVISYEQYF | TGTGCCATCAGTGAGTTCCGGACGTCTGTTATCTCCTACGAGCAGTACTTC | NA | TRBJ2-7 | TRBV10-3 | NA
CASSYGRNQPQHF | TGTGCCAGCAGTTACGGGAGAAATCAGCCCCAGCATTTT | NA | TRBJ1-5 | TRBV6-5 | NA
CASSFGGVVQETQYF | TGTGCCAGCAGTTTCGGTGGAGTGGTCCAAGAGACCCAGTACTTC | many | TRBJ2-5 | TRBV12-3/TRBV12-4 | NA
CAISSTGTNTDTQYF | TGTGCCATCAGTTCCACCGGGACTAACACAGATACGCAGTATTTT | NA | TRBJ2-3 | TRBV10-3 | TRBD2
CSAQTEWGGANQPQHF | TGCAGTGCTCAAACCGAGTGGGGAGGGGCCAATCAGCCCCAGCATTTT | NA | TRBJ1-5 | TRBV20-1 | NA
CASSDWGRTEAFF | TGCGCCAGCAGTGATTGGGGCAGGACTGAAGCTTTCTTT | NA | TRBJ1-1 | TRBV10-2 | NA